This TCR beta chain originates from a study of blood T cells in healthy people across ages. CDR3 length equals 17 residues. CDR1 and CDR2 (germline): LNHNV, YYDKDF (reference sequence). V lost 0 bases to trimming and J lost 5 bases; unmatched junction nucleotides: 10. The authors ran a second PCR of roughly 6 to 12 cycles using a sample-barcoded 5' primer and a J-beta primer mix. Via MiXCR, TCRdb re-called the 5' RACE reads, giving one row per CDR3 protein. The sample contains approximately 790,000 distinct CDR3 sequences, 62% of which appear only once. The rearrangement uses TRBV15 and TRBJ2-1, with 7 bases aligning to TRBD1. This receptor was obtained from a man in his thirties or forties in good health. Material: blood. As DNA, the CDR3 is TGTGCCACCAGCAGAGACTCCGGGACAGTGGAGGACAATGAGCAGTTCTTC. This gives the protein CATSRDSGTVEDNEQFF.